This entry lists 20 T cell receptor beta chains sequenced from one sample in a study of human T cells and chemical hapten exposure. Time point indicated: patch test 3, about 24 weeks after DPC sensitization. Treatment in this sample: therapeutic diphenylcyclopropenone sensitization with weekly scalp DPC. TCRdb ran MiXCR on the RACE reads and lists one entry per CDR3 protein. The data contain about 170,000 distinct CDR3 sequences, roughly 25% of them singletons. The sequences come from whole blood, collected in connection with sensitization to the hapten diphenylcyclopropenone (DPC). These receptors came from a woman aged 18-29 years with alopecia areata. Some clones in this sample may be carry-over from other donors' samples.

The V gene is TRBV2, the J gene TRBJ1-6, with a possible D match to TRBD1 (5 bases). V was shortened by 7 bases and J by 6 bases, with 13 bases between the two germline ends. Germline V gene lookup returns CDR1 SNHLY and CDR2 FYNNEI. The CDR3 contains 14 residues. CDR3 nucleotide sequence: TGTGCCAGCACCAGCAGGCAGGGTAATTCACCCCTCCACTTT. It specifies CASTSRQGNSPLHF.

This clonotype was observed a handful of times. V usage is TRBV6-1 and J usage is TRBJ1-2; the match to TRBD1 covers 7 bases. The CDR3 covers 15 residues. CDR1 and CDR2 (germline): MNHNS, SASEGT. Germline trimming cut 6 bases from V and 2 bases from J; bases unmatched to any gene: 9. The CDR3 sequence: CASRHRGVGNYGYTF. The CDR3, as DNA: TGTGCCAGCAGGCACAGGGGAGTAGGGAACTATGGCTACACCTTC.

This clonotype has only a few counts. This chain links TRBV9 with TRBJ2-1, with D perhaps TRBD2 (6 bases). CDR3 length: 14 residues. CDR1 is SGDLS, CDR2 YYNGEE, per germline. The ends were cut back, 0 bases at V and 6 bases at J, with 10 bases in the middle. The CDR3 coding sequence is TGTGCCAGCAGCGTAGGGCCCGGGGGCAATGAGCAGTTCTTC. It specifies CASSVGPGGNEQFF.

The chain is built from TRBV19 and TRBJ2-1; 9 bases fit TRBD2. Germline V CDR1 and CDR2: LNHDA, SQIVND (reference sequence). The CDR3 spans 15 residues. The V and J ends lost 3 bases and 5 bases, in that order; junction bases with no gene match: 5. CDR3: CASSIWSSGNNEQFF. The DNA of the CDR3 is TGTGCCAGTAGTATTTGGTCTAGCGGGAACAATGAGCAGTTCTTC.

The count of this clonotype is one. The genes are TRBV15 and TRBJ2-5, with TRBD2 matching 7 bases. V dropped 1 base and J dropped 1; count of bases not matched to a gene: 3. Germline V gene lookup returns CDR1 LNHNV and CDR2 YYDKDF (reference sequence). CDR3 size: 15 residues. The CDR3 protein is CATSRGGGVQETQYF. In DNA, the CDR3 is TGTGCCACCAGCAGAGGGGGGGGAGTCCAAGAGACCCAGTACTTC.

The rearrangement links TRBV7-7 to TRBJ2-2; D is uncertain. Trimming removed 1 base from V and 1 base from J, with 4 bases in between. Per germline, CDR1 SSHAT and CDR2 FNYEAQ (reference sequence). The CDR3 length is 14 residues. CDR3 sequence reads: CASSLGKNTGELFF. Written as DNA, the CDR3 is TGTGCCAGCAGCTTAGGAAAGAACACCGGGGAGCTGTTTTTT.

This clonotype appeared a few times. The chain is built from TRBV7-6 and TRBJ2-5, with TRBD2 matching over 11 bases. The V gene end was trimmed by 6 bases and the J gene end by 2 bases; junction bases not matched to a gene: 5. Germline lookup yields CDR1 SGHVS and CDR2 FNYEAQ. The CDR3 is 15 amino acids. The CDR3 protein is CASRESSGGQETQYF. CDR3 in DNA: TGTGCCAGCAGGGAATCTAGCGGGGGGCAAGAGACCCAGTACTTC.

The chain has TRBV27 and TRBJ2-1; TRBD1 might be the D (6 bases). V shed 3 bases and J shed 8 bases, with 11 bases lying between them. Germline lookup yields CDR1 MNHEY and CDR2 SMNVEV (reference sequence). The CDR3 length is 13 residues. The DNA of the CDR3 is TGTGCCAGCAGTTTTGGGACAAAGGATGAGCAGTTCTTC. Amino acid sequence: CASSFGTKDEQFF.

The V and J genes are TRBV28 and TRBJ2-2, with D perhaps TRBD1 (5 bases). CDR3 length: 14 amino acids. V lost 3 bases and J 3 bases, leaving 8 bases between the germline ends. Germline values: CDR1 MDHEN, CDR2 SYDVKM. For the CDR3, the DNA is TGTGCCAGCAGTTTCATACAGGACACCGGGGAGCTGTTTTTT. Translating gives CASSFIQDTGELFF.

CDR3 in amino acids: CSAPRGSGGADTQYF. CDR3 DNA: TGCAGTGCCCCTCGTGGTAGCGGGGGTGCAGATACGCAGTATTTT. The chain carries TRBV20-1 and TRBJ2-3, with 9 nucleotides matching TRBD2. Germline CDR1 and CDR2: DFQATT and SNEGSKA (reference sequence). CDR3 length equals 15 residues. V gave up 6 bases and J gave up 4 bases; unmatched junction bases: 11.

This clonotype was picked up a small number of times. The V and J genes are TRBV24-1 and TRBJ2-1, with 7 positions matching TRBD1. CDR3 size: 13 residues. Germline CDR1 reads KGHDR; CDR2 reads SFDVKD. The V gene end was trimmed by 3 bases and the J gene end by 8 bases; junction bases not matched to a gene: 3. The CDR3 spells CATSDDREHEQFF. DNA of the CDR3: TGTGCCACCAGTGATGACAGGGAGCATGAGCAGTTCTTC.

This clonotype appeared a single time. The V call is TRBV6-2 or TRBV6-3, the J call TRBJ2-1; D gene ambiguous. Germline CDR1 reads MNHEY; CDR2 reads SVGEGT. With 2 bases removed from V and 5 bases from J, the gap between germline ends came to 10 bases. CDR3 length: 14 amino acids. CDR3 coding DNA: TGTGCCAGCAGTTACCTGGGCCTCAACAATGAGCAGTTCTTC. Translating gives CASSYLGLNNEQFF.

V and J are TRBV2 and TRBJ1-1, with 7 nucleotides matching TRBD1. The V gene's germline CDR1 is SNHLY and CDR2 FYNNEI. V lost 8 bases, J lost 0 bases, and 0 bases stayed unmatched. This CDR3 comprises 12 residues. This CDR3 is CASGQVNTEAFF. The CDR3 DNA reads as TGTGCCAGCGGACAGGTGAACACTGAAGCTTTCTTT.

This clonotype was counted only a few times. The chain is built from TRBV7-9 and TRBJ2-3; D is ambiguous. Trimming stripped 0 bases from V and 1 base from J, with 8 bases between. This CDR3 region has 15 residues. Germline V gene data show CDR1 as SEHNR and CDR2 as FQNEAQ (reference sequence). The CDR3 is CASSLAPPGTDTQYF. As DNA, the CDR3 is TGTGCCAGCAGCTTAGCACCGCCGGGCACAGATACGCAGTATTTT. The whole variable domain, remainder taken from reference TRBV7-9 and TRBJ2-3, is DTGVSQNPRHKITKRGQNVTFRCDPISEHNRLYWYRQTLGQGPEFLTYFQNEAQLEKSRLLSDRFSAERPKGSFSTLEIQRTEQGDSAMYLCASSLAPPGTDTQYFGPGTRLTVL.

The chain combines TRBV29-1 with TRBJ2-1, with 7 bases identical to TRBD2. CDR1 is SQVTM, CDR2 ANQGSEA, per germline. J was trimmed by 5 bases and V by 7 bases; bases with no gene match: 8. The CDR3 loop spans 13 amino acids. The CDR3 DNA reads TGCAGCGCCTTAAGACTAGCCCACAATGAGCAGTTCTTC. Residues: CSALRLAHNEQFF.

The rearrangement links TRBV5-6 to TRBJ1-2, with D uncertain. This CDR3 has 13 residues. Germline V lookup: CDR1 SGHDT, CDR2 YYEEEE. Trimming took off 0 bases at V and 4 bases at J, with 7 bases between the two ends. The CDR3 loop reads CASSLEKGYGYTF. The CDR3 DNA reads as TGTGCCAGCAGCTTGGAAAAGGGCTATGGCTACACCTTC.

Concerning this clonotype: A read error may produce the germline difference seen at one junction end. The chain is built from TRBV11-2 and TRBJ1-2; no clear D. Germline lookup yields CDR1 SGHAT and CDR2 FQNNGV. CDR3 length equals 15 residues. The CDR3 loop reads CASSLVVSGDYSYTF. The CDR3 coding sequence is TGTGCCAGCAGCTTAGTTGTTAGTGGTGACTATAGCTACACCTTC.

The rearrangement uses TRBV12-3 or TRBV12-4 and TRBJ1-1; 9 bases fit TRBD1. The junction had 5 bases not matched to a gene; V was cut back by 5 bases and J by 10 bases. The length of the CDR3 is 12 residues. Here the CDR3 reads CASSRNRGRAFF. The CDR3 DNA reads TGTGCCAGCAGTAGAAACAGGGGGCGAGCTTTCTTT.

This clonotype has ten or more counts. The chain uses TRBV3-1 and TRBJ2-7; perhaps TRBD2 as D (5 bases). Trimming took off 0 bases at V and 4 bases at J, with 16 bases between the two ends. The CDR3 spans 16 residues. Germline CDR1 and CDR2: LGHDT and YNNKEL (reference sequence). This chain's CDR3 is CASSQDLGHRGYEQYF. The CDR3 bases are TGTGCCAGCAGCCAAGATCTGGGCCACCGAGGGTACGAGCAGTACTTC.

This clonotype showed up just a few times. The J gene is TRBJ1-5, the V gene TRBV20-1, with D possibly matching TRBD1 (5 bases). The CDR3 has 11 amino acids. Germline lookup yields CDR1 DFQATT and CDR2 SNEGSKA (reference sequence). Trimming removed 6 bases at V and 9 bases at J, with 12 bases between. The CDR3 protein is CSALRGSPQHF. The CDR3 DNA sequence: TGCAGTGCCCTAAGGGGATCGCCCCAGCATTTT.